The 6 T cell receptor beta chains below were found in one sample sequenced in a study of siplizumab effects on memory and regulatory T cells. The table came from immunoSEQ multiplex PCR; TCRdb's copy has only in-frame clones and leaves some out. The sample yields 50,000 or so clones, roughly nine tenths seen once. Material: naive CD8+ T cells sorted from blood. Receptor source: a human donor in good health.

This clone was picked up one time. J is TRBJ2-3 and V is TRBV6-5; 7 bases match TRBD2. The length of the CDR3 is 14 residues. The germline gives CDR1 MNHEY, CDR2 SVGAGI. V dropped 6 bases and J dropped 2; count of bases not matched to a gene: 5. The CDR3 reads CASSDGTNTDTQYF. The CDR3 DNA reads as TGTGCCAGCAGCGACGGGACTAACACAGATACGCAGTATTTT.

J is TRBJ2-7 and V is TRBV29-1, with D tentatively TRBD1 (5 bases). The germline CDR1 and CDR2 sequences are SQVTM and ANQGSEA. V was cut by 6 bases and J by 0 bases, with 15 bases left in between. The CDR3 totals 14 residues. The CDR3 DNA is TGCAGCGTCGTAGCTCAGGGAAGCTCCTACGAGCAGTACTTC. It yields the protein CSVVAQGSSYEQYF.

This rearrangement joins TRBV5-5 to TRBJ2-2; 8 bases align to TRBD2. Germline V CDR1 and CDR2: SGHKS, YYEKEE (reference sequence). The V and J ends lost 0 bases and 5 bases, in that order; junction bases with no gene match: 3. CDR3 length equals 15 residues. The CDR3 nucleotides read TGTGCCAGCAGCTTGGAAACTAGCGGAACCGGGGAGCTGTTTTTT. The encoded protein is CASSLETSGTGELFF.

V gene TRBV11-2 combines with J gene TRBJ2-1, with TRBD1 identical over 9 bases. The V segment lost 6 bases and the J segment 6 bases; nucleotides outside the gene matches: 12. The germline gives CDR1 SGHAT, CDR2 FQNNGV. CDR3 length: 16 amino acids. This CDR3 is CASRGRSGTGINEQFF. The CDR3 nucleotides are TGTGCCAGCAGGGGCCGGAGCGGGACAGGGATCAATGAGCAGTTCTTC.

This rearrangement joins TRBV7-9 to TRBJ2-1; D is ambiguous. The V and J ends lost 0 bases and 10 bases respectively, with 10 bases between them. Germline V gene data show CDR1 as SEHNR and CDR2 as FQNEAQ (reference sequence). The CDR3 is 13 residues long. CDR3 DNA sequence: TGTGCCAGCAGCTTAGCGAGTACGGAGGAGCAGTTCTTC. Protein product: CASSLASTEEQFF.

J is TRBJ1-5 and V is TRBV27, with D possibly matching TRBD1 (5 bases). V dropped 2 bases and J dropped 2 bases, with 10 bases sitting between them. This CDR3 has 15 amino acids. The germline V gene has CDR1 MNHEY and CDR2 SMNVEV (reference sequence). The CDR3 sequence: CASSLLRAGNQPQHF. CDR3 bases: TGTGCCAGCAGTTTACTCAGGGCTGGCAATCAGCCCCAGCATTTT.